The 29 T cell receptor beta chains below were found in one sample sequenced in a study of blood T cell repertoires in COVID-19. The method was immunoSEQ multiplex PCR; TCRdb's version includes in-frame clones alone and lacks a portion of them. Of a few hundred thousand clones listed, around 89% were seen once; the top ten hold 0.75% to 0.9%. The sample comprised peripheral blood. These receptor sequences come from a man aged 30 to 45 with acute or convalescent COVID-19.

The V and J genes are TRBV28 and TRBJ1-6; TRBD1 matches 9 bases. The CDR3 has 15 amino acids. From germline, CDR1 is MDHEN and CDR2 SYDVKM. Losses at the gene ends were 6 bases for V and 5 bases for J; bases not matched to a gene: 5. CDR3 residues: CASSLQGANNSPLHF. CDR3 sequence (DNA): TGTGCCAGCAGCCTACAGGGGGCGAATAATTCACCCCTCCACTTT.

Ten or more counts support this clone. The genes are TRBV28 and TRBJ2-1, with TRBD1 matching over 8 bases. The CDR3 sequence is 13 residues long. CDR1 and CDR2 (germline): MDHEN, SYDVKM. Trimming at V came to 11 bases and at J to 7 bases, leaving 10 bases not matched to a gene. The CDR3 DNA reads as TGTGCCTTCCGGGACAGGATAATAAATGAGCAGTTCTTC. This encodes CAFRDRIINEQFF.

The chain carries TRBV5-1 and TRBJ1-6, with a weak D call TRBD1 (5 bases). CDR3 length: 14 amino acids. V lost 4 bases and J 11 bases, leaving 16 bases between the germline ends. CDR1 is SGHRS and CDR2 is YFSETQ in the germline V gene. This chain's CDR3 is CASSAGTLRAPLHF. The CDR3 coding sequence is TGCGCCAGCAGCGCTGGGACTTTAAGGGCACCCCTCCACTTT.

The V and J genes are TRBV5-8 and TRBJ2-7, with D perhaps TRBD1 (5 bases). The germline V gene encodes CDR1 SGHTS and CDR2 YDEGEE. The V end was cut by 2 bases, the J end by 3 bases, with 15 bases between. The CDR3 length is 15 residues. CDR3 sequence reads: CASSLKRQTYYEQYF. In nucleotides, the CDR3 is TGTGCCAGCAGCTTAAAAAGACAGACGTACTACGAGCAGTACTTC. The full variable domain, completed using reference TRBV5-8 and TRBJ2-7, is EAGVTQSPTHLIKTRGQQATLRCSPISGHTSVYWYQQALGLGLQFLLWYDEGEERNRGNFPPRFSGRQFPNYSSELNVNALELEDSALYLCASSLKRQTYYEQYFGPGTRLTVT.

This chain connects TRBV28 to TRBJ1-4; 8 bases match TRBD1. CDR1 MDHEN and CDR2 SYDVKM come from the germline V gene. The CDR3 is 15 residues long. After removal of 5 bases from V and 7 bases from J, the junction contained 9 bases not matched to a gene. The CDR3 sequence is CASSPPQGAREKLFF. DNA for the CDR3: TGTGCCAGCAGTCCCCCTCAGGGGGCGCGTGAAAAACTGTTTTTT.

This clone was counted once. The chain links TRBV7-3 to TRBJ1-4; the D gene is possibly TRBD1 (6 bases). This CDR3 has 15 amino acids. The germline gives CDR1 SGHTA, CDR2 FQGTGA. Trimming stripped 4 bases from V and 2 bases from J, with 11 bases between. CDR3 sequence reads: CASSSTGNTNEKLFF. The CDR3 DNA reads as TGTGCCAGCAGCTCCACAGGGAACACTAATGAAAAACTGTTTTTT.

This chain uses TRBV28 with TRBJ2-7, with 8 bases lining up with TRBD2. The junction had 11 bases not matched to a gene; V was cut back by 7 bases and J by 6 bases. The CDR3 loop spans 14 amino acids. Per the germline V gene, CDR1 is MDHEN and CDR2 is SYDVKM. The CDR3 here is CASIGIVAGGEQYF. The DNA of the CDR3 is TGTGCCAGCATCGGGATCGTTGCGGGGGGCGAGCAGTACTTC.

The chain carries TRBV6-5 and TRBJ2-7, with D possibly TRBD2 on 5 matching bases. The germline V and J ends were trimmed by 6 bases and 3 bases, with 18 bases remaining between them. There are 15 residues in the CDR3. Germline CDR1 MNHEY, CDR2 SVGAGI. The CDR3 region has the DNA TGTGCCAGCAGGGCCCGTATAGAACTAGACTACGAGCAGTACTTC. Its translation is CASRARIELDYEQYF.

This rearrangement joins TRBV18 to TRBJ1-6; D is unclear. Germline loops: CDR1 KGHSH, CDR2 LQKENI. The germline V and J ends were trimmed by 1 base and 6 bases, with 13 bases remaining between them. CDR3 size: 16 residues. This CDR3 reads CASSPRRGDLNSPLHF. In DNA form, the CDR3 reads TGTGCCAGCTCACCACGGCGGGGAGACCTTAATTCACCCCTCCACTTT.

The J gene is TRBJ1-4, the V gene TRBV5-8; D call uncertain. The CDR3 spans 14 residues. V was shortened by 1 base and J by 3 bases, with 7 bases between the two germline ends. Germline loops: CDR1 SGHTS, CDR2 YDEGEE. In DNA form, the CDR3 reads TGTGCCAGCAGCTTGTTCTTAGCTAATGAAAAACTGTTTTTT. It encodes CASSLFLANEKLFF.

V and J are TRBV7-9 and TRBJ1-1, with TRBD1 identical over 7 bases. Germline V gene data show CDR1 as SEHNR and CDR2 as FQNEAQ (reference sequence). The trim removed 4 bases at V and 2 bases at J, leaving 7 bases unmatched. This CDR3 has 15 amino acids. CDR3 sequence (DNA): TGTGCCAGCAGCTCGCAGGGGGACCCAAACACTGAAGCTTTCTTT. This codes for CASSSQGDPNTEAFF.

Only one count was recorded for this clone. V is TRBV4-2 and J is TRBJ1-2, with D unclear. In germline, CDR1 is LGHNA, CDR2 YNFKEQ. This CDR3 comprises 14 residues. Trimming removed 4 bases at V and 0 bases at J, with 9 bases between. CDR3 in amino acids: CASSREQSNYGYTF. As DNA, the CDR3 is TGTGCCAGCAGCCGAGAACAGTCTAACTATGGCTACACCTTC.

This chain joins TRBV10-3 and TRBJ2-7; possibly TRBD1 for D (5 bases). The V end was cut by 8 bases, the J end by 3 bases, with 14 bases between. Germline V gives CDR1 ENHRY, CDR2 SYGVKD. The CDR3 sequence is 13 residues long. The CDR3 DNA follows: TGTGCCATCTCCAAAGGGCAGGGCTACGAGCAGTACTTC. Protein: CAISKGQGYEQYF.

The chain couples TRBV11-2 to TRBJ1-1, with D unclear. Deletions cut 0 bases from V and 0 bases from J, with 8 bases between. The length of the CDR3 is 15 residues. Looked up from germline, CDR1 is SGHAT and CDR2 is FQNNGV. For the CDR3, the DNA is TGTGCCAGCAGCTTAGATCGGTACCTGAACACTGAAGCTTTCTTT. Translated: CASSLDRYLNTEAFF. Drawing the rest from reference TRBV11-2 and TRBJ1-1, the complete variable domain is EAGVAQSPRYKIIEKRQSVAFWCNPISGHATLYWYQQILGQGPKLLIQFQNNGVVDDSQLPKDRFSAERLKGVDSTLKIQPAKLEDSAVYLCASSLDRYLNTEAFFGQGTRLTVV.

The chain carries TRBV19 and TRBJ2-1, with 12 bases that match TRBD2. Germline-derived CDR1 and CDR2 are LNHDA and SQIVND (reference sequence). J was trimmed by 8 bases and V by 6 bases; bases with no gene match: 8. CDR3 length: 15 amino acids. The CDR3 here is CASRLAGGLLDEQFF. The CDR3 coding sequence is TGTGCCAGTAGACTAGCGGGGGGACTCCTCGATGAGCAGTTCTTC.

The chain employs TRBV10-1 and TRBJ1-1; tentatively, D is TRBD1 (5 bases). Germline V gives CDR1 WNHNN, CDR2 SYGVQD (reference sequence). V was trimmed by 6 bases and J by 6 bases, leaving 14 bases between them. This CDR3 region has 13 residues. The CDR3 reads CASSDPLGPEAFF. The CDR3 nucleotides are TGCGCCAGCAGCGACCCATTGGGGCCTGAAGCTTTCTTT.

Comment on this clone: Additional DNA sequences in this sample encode the identical CDR3. The chain is built from TRBV7-9 and TRBJ2-5; 9 bases fit TRBD1. The CDR3 spans 14 residues. Germline V gives CDR1 SEHNR, CDR2 FQNEAQ (reference sequence). V shed 3 bases and J 5 bases; nucleotides not matched to a gene: 4. The CDR3 DNA is TGTGCCAGCAGCTTGGGGACAGGGAGGGAGACCCAGTACTTC. It specifies CASSLGTGRETQYF.

The rearrangement uses TRBV28 and TRBJ1-5; no clear D. This CDR3 is built from 13 residues. Trimming stripped 8 bases from V and 1 base from J, with 9 bases between. Germline-derived CDR1 and CDR2 are MDHEN and SYDVKM. The CDR3 DNA reads TGTGCCAGCTTTTCCGCGAGCAATCAGCCCCAGCATTTT. The encoded protein is CASFSASNQPQHF.

As to this clone: Other DNA sequences within the sample encode an identical CDR3. The chain carries TRBV5-6 and TRBJ2-3; 11 nucleotides match TRBD1. CDR3 size: 16 residues. Trimming cost V 1 base and J 3 bases; bases outside gene matches: 4. The germline CDR1 and CDR2 sequences are SGHDT and YYEEEE. The CDR3 region has the DNA TGTGCCAGCAGCTTGAAGGGACAGGGGGTTACAGATACGCAGTATTTT. Translation gives CASSLKGQGVTDTQYF.

The chain is built from TRBV29-1 and TRBJ2-7; tentatively, D is TRBD1 (6 bases). This CDR3 region has 13 residues. Looked up from germline, CDR1 is SQVTM and CDR2 is ANQGSEA. V shed 4 bases and J shed 6 bases, with 16 bases lying between them. The CDR3 spells CSVGSGDGLEQYF. The DNA of the CDR3 is TGCAGCGTTGGTTCAGGGGATGGCCTCGAGCAGTACTTC.

The genes are TRBV28 and TRBJ2-5; 11 nucleotides align to TRBD1. CDR3 length: 16 amino acids. Germline V gene lookup returns CDR1 MDHEN and CDR2 SYDVKM. The V gene end was trimmed by 6 bases and the J gene end by 2 bases; junction bases not matched to a gene: 8. The CDR3 protein is CASSSRTGGRQETQYF. The CDR3 coding sequence is TGTGCCAGCAGCTCACGGACAGGGGGCCGGCAAGAGACCCAGTACTTC.

Note on this clone: The junction departs from germline at one end; a sequencing error may be responsible. The chain links TRBV28 to TRBJ2-4; 8 positions match TRBD1. This CDR3 spans 20 amino acids. Germline V lookup: CDR1 MDHEN, CDR2 SYDVKM. The chain's CDR3 is CASSKIPGQAVDYAKNIQNF. The CDR3 coding sequence is TGTGCCAGCAGCAAGATTCCGGGACAGGCCGTCGACTACGCCAAAAACATTCAGAACTTC.

The chain recombines TRBV9 with TRBJ1-2; D possibly corresponds to TRBD1 (6 bases). V lost 4 bases and J lost 1, with 8 bases in between. Looked up from germline, CDR1 is SGDLS and CDR2 is YYNGEE. CDR3 length: 13 amino acids. The CDR3 is CASSLDSNYGYTF. CDR3 bases: TGTGCCAGCAGCTTGGACAGTAACTATGGCTACACCTTC.

This clone was counted a single time. The chain employs TRBV4-2 and TRBJ2-2; 12 bases are shared with TRBD2. V gave up 6 bases and J gave up 5 bases; unmatched junction bases: 7. The CDR3 spans 16 residues. In germline, CDR1 is LGHNA, CDR2 YNFKEQ. The CDR3 DNA is TGTGCCAGCAGTCAGAAGGGGACTAGCGGGACCGGGGAGCTGTTTTTT. Amino acid sequence: CASSQKGTSGTGELFF.

The chain employs TRBV11-1 and TRBJ2-7, with D unclear. V was pared by 5 bases and J by 0 bases, with 11 bases between. Germline V CDR1 and CDR2: SGHAT, FQDESV (reference sequence). This CDR3 has 14 amino acids. The CDR3 DNA reads as TGTGCCAGCAGCCAGCACCCGGGCTCCTACGAGCAGTACTTC. Translated, it gives CASSQHPGSYEQYF.

The gene calls are TRBV5-6 and TRBJ2-7, with 11 bases that match TRBD2. J lost 3 bases, V lost 7 bases, and 3 bases had no gene match. Germline values: CDR1 SGHDT, CDR2 YYEEEE. This CDR3 contains 13 residues. CDR3 bases: TGTGCCAGCCGACTAGCGGGGTACTACGAGCAGTACTTC. Translating gives CASRLAGYYEQYF. Full variable domain (rest looked up from reference TRBV5-6 and TRBJ2-7): DAGVTQSPTHLIKTRGQQVTLRCSPKSGHDTVSWYQQALGQGPQFIFQYYEEEERQRGNFPDRFSGHQFPNYSSELNVNALLLGDSALYLCASRLAGYYEQYFGPGTRLTVT.

This clone appeared once. V gene TRBV27 combines with J gene TRBJ1-2; TRBD1 matches at 7 bases. The V segment lost 4 bases and the J segment 2 bases; nucleotides outside the gene matches: 7. Germline CDR1 MNHEY, CDR2 SMNVEV (reference sequence). CDR3 size: 15 residues. CDR3 amino acids: CASSSGQARNYGYTF. CDR3 nucleotide sequence: TGTGCCAGCAGTTCCGGACAGGCTAGAAACTATGGCTACACCTTC.

The chain links TRBV6-1 to TRBJ1-2; maybe TRBD1 (5 bases). The CDR3 loop spans 13 amino acids. The V gene lost 3 bases and the J gene lost 8 bases, with 13 bases spanning the gap. Germline V gene lookup returns CDR1 MNHNS and CDR2 SASEGT. CDR3 in amino acids: CASSEFQGWGYTF. CDR3 DNA: TGTGCCAGCAGTGAGTTCCAGGGCTGGGGCTACACCTTC.

The chain is built from TRBV2 and TRBJ2-7; TRBD2 aligns across 8 bases. Trimming removed 10 bases from V and 1 base from J; junction bases left unmatched: 6. Germline lookup yields CDR1 SNHLY and CDR2 FYNNEI. The CDR3 extends over 13 amino acids. The CDR3 nucleotides read TGTGCCACCACGGGGGGGCCATCCTACGAGCAGTACTTC. It yields the protein CATTGGPSYEQYF.